This entry is about one T cell receptor beta chain. Antigen specificity is unknown. The sample originates from a study of vaccination effects on CD4 cells after COVID-19. From germline, CDR1 is SQVTM and CDR2 ANQGSEA. V lost 7 bases and J 4 bases, leaving 8 bases between the germline ends. CDR3 size: 11 residues. Prior to sequencing, the ViraFEST assay stimulated PBMC with viral peptide pools, which expanded the antigen-specific CD4+ T cells. Culturing for about 9 days preceded CD4+ T cell isolation. Vaccine recipients lacked prior SARS-CoV-2 infection and had negative nucleocapsid antibodies. Cultures of about 2 million PBMC per well contained 10 IU/ml IL-2 plus 10 ug/ml peptides. Assay: immunoSEQ multiplex PCR; the TCRdb copy retains only in-frame clones and omits some. The table shows some 41,000 clones, with 66% occurring only once.

Material: CD4+ T cells from PBMCs cultured with HCoV-OC43 spike peptides, obtained before COVID-19 vaccination. Subset defined: HCoV-OC43 spike overlapping peptide pool stimulation. The J gene is TRBJ1-3, the V gene TRBV29-1; D is uncertain. The receptor's source is a human donor who received a COVID-19 vaccine. The CDR3 here is CSGYTGNTIYF. The CDR3 DNA reads as TGCAGCGGGTACACCGGAAACACCATATATTTT.